This T cell receptor beta chain was retrieved from a study of cytomegalovirus exposure and HLA in healthy donors. Study observations and caveats: Most TCR beta V segments were productive about 87% or about 30% of the time in an earlier analysis. In vitro, three CMV-associated chains proved specific for CMV antigens.

The PCR had 60 Vbeta and 13 Jbeta primers. Profiling relied on immunoSEQ multiplex PCR, and the TCRdb table lists in-frame clones only, not all of them. Of 160,000 or so clones listed, around 84% are singletons. Germline V gives CDR1 GTSNPN, CDR2 SVGIG (reference sequence). V shed 5 bases, J shed 9 bases, and the junction held 6 bases outside the gene matches. The CDR3 sequence is 12 residues long. To note about this clone: What it binds is not known.

Likely unrecorded immune exposures existed in these nominally healthy donors. This clonotype originated in a man aged 18-30 years in good health and CMV-seronegative. The sequencing sample was made of PBMCs. The J gene is TRBJ2-1, the V gene TRBV30; TRBD1 aligns across 8 bases. CDR3 amino acids: CAWVKQGVEQFF. CDR3 bases: TGTGCCTGGGTTAAACAGGGGGTTGAGCAGTTCTTC.